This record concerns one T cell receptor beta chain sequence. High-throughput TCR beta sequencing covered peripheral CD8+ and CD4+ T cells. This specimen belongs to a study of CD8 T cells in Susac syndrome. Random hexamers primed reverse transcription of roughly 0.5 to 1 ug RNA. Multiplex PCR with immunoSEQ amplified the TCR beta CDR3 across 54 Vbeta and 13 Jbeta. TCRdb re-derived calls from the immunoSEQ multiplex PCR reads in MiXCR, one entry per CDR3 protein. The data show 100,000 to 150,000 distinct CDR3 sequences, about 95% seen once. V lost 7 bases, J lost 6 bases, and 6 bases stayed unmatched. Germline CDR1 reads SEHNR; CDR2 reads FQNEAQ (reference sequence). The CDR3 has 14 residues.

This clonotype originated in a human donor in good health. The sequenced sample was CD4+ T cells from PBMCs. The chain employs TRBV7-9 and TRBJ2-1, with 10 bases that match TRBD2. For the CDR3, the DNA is TGTGCCAGCAAAACTAGCGGGATGTCCAATGAGCAGTTCTTC. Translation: CASKTSGMSNEQFF.